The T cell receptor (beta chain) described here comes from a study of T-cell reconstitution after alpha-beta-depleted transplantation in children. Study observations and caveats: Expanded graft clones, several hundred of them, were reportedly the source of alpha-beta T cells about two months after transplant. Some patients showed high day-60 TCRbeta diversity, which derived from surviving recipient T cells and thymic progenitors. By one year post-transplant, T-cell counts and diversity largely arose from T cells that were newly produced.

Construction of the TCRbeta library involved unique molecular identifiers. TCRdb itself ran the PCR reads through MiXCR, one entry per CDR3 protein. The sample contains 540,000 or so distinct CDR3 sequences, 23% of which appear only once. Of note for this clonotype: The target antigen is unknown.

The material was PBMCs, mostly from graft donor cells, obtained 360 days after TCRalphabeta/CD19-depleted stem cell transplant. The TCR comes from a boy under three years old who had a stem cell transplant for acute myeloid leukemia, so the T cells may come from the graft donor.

CDR3 coding DNA: TGTGCCAGCAGCCCGCCGCGCGGGACAGGGGGTTCACCCCTCCACTTT. Translation gives CASSPPRGTGGSPLHF. The chain carries TRBV6-1 and TRBJ1-6, with TRBD1 identical over 11 bases. Per germline, CDR1 MNHNS and CDR2 SASEGT. CDR3 size: 16 residues. V shed 6 bases, J shed 9 bases, and the junction held 10 bases outside the gene matches.